The 17 T cell receptor beta chains below all came from one sample that was sequenced in a study of blood T cell repertoires in COVID-19. The data were produced by immunoSEQ multiplex PCR, yet TCRdb's version contains in-frame clones alone and is incomplete. Of 200,000 to 250,000 clones in the sample, over 75% were seen once. The specimen sequenced was peripheral blood. The receptors were gathered from a woman in her thirties or forties who had recovered from COVID-19.

This chain uses TRBV11-1 with TRBJ2-1, with 10 bases lining up with TRBD2. The CDR3 runs to 16 residues. Trimming at V came to 4 bases and at J to 4 bases, leaving 7 bases not matched to a gene. CDR1 SGHAT and CDR2 FQDESV come from the germline V gene (reference sequence). CDR3 loop: CASSSYWTSGYNEQFF. The DNA for the CDR3 is TGTGCCAGCAGCTCTTACTGGACTAGCGGTTACAATGAGCAGTTCTTC.

The rearrangement joins TRBV6-5 to TRBJ1-2, with 11 positions matching TRBD1. The CDR3 is made up of 15 amino acids. J gave up 6 bases and V 2 bases, and 5 bases lay outside the gene matches. CDR1 is MNHEY, CDR2 SVGAGI, per germline. The CDR3: CASSYGTGGKNGYTF. As DNA, the CDR3 is TGTGCCAGCAGTTACGGGACAGGGGGAAAGAATGGCTACACCTTC.

The chain combines TRBV2 with TRBJ2-7, with D possibly TRBD1 on 5 matching bases. V lost 7 bases and J lost 1, with 11 bases in between. The germline CDR1 and CDR2 sequences are SNHLY and FYNNEI. The CDR3 runs to 13 residues. In nucleotides, the CDR3 is TGTGCCAGCAATCGACAGCGATCCTACGAGCAGTACTTC. This encodes CASNRQRSYEQYF.

The chain combines TRBV4-3 with TRBJ2-3; the match to TRBD1 covers 8 bases. V trimming: 5 bases; J trimming: 1 base; junction bases outside the gene matches: 8. CDR3 size: 16 residues. CDR1 is LGHNA, CDR2 YSLEER, per germline. The CDR3 region is CASSLRQGSGTDTQYF. In DNA, the CDR3 is TGCGCCAGCAGCTTACGACAGGGGTCGGGCACAGATACGCAGTATTTT.

The V and J genes are TRBV2 and TRBJ2-1, with D maybe TRBD1 (5 bases). The germline V gene encodes CDR1 SNHLY and CDR2 FYNNEI. The CDR3 consists of 14 residues. The V end was cut by 9 bases, the J end by 3 bases, with 15 bases between. CDR3 region: CARGEIRVYNEQFF. DNA of the CDR3: TGTGCCAGAGGTGAAATCAGGGTCTACAATGAGCAGTTCTTC.

The rearrangement joins TRBV28 to TRBJ2-1; D possibly corresponds to TRBD2 (6 bases). V was pared by 6 bases and J by 0 bases, with 12 bases between. The CDR3 spans 15 residues. The germline V gene encodes CDR1 MDHEN and CDR2 SYDVKM. DNA of the CDR3: TGTGCCAGCAGAAGGAGGGAGAGCTCCTACAATGAGCAGTTCTTC. It translates to CASRRRESSYNEQFF.

The CDR3 DNA is TGTGCCAGCCGTTCAGCAGGGTATGGAGGAAACACCATATATTTT. Translated: CASRSAGYGGNTIYF. The chain has TRBV25-1 and TRBJ1-3, with D possibly TRBD1 on 5 matching bases. Germline V lookup: CDR1 MGHDK, CDR2 SYGVNS. The CDR3 loop spans 15 amino acids. The V gene lost 8 bases and the J gene lost 4 bases, with 18 bases spanning the gap.

This clone appeared a single time. CDR3 nucleotides: TGTGCCAGCAGTTTAGCGGATAGCTCCTACGAGCAGTACTTC. Translation: CASSLADSSYEQYF. The V and J genes are TRBV27 and TRBJ2-7; no reliable D call. V was cut by 2 bases and J by 0 bases, with 8 bases left in between. The germline CDR1 and CDR2 sequences are MNHEY and SMNVEV (reference sequence). The CDR3 covers 14 residues.

The rearrangement links TRBV6-1 to TRBJ1-2, with no clear D. The CDR3 consists of 14 residues. Per germline, CDR1 MNHNS and CDR2 SASEGT. The V gene lost 2 bases and the J gene lost 2 bases, with 9 bases spanning the gap. The CDR3 region has the DNA TGTGCCAGCAGTGAATGGGCGGGAAACTATGGCTACACCTTC. Its translation is CASSEWAGNYGYTF.

The sample holds a few counts of this clone. The chain combines TRBV7-8 with TRBJ1-1; 10 positions match TRBD1. V trimming: 5 bases; J trimming: 4 bases; junction bases outside the gene matches: 7. This CDR3 has 15 residues. CDR1 and CDR2 from the germline V gene are SGHVS and FQNEAQ. The CDR3 reads CASSPGTGDGTEAFF. Here the CDR3 DNA reads TGTGCCAGCAGCCCAGGGACAGGGGATGGCACTGAAGCTTTCTTT.

The J gene is TRBJ2-3, the V gene TRBV6-5; tentative D call: TRBD2 (7 bases). Trimming shortened V by 2 bases and J by 6 bases, and 12 bases separated the two germline ends. Germline CDR1 and CDR2: MNHEY and SVGAGI. CDR3 size: 14 residues. The CDR3 sequence is CASSYRGALDTQYF. In nucleotides, the CDR3 is TGTGCCAGCAGTTACCGGGGGGCACTGGATACGCAGTATTTT.

V is TRBV9 and J is TRBJ2-1; 10 bases align to TRBD2. The J segment lost 7 bases and the V segment lost 4 bases, leaving 17 bases of the junction unmatched. The CDR3 has 18 residues. The V gene's germline CDR1 is SGDLS and CDR2 YYNGEE. This CDR3 is CASSSRLERGGLGNEQFF. CDR3 sequence (DNA): TGTGCCAGCAGCTCACGACTAGAGCGGGGGGGCCTGGGTAATGAGCAGTTCTTC.

The V call is TRBV2, the J call TRBJ1-5, with D perhaps matching TRBD1 (6 bases). This CDR3 is built from 14 residues. Trimming took off 8 bases at V and 2 bases at J, with 13 bases between the two ends. The germline V gene has CDR1 SNHLY and CDR2 FYNNEI. CDR3 bases: TGTGCCAGCGGTACAGGGATGGGCAATCAGCCCCAGCATTTT. It specifies CASGTGMGNQPQHF.

This chain uses TRBV19 with TRBJ2-7; 7 bases match TRBD1. CDR3 length: 15 amino acids. J gave up 6 bases and V 3 bases, and 11 bases lay outside the gene matches. Germline V gene data show CDR1 as LNHDA and CDR2 as SQIVND (reference sequence). The chain's CDR3 is CASSILQGTQPEQYF. CDR3 nucleotides: TGTGCCAGTAGTATTCTACAGGGGACGCAGCCCGAGCAGTACTTC.

The chain employs TRBV7-6 and TRBJ1-1; tentatively, D is TRBD1 (6 bases). Germline CDR1 is SGHVS and CDR2 is FNYEAQ. There are 15 residues in the CDR3. Trimming left V 4 bases short and J 0 bases short, with 12 bases between. DNA for the CDR3: TGTGCCAGCAGCTCTGGGACATTTATGAACACTGAAGCTTTCTTT. Translated: CASSSGTFMNTEAFF.

This clone was observed a few times. V usage is TRBV7-3 and J usage is TRBJ2-7, with D perhaps matching TRBD2 (6 bases). V lost 5 bases, J lost 5 bases, and 16 bases lay in between. Per the germline V gene, CDR1 is SGHTA and CDR2 is FQGTGA. The length of the CDR3 is 14 residues. The chain's CDR3 is CASSRGTQGDEQYF. CDR3 in DNA: TGTGCCAGCAGCCGCGGGACGCAAGGCGACGAGCAGTACTTC.

This clone occurred a few times. The V call is TRBV7-2, the J call TRBJ2-1; 9 bases fit TRBD2. Trimming at V came to 1 base and at J to 6 bases, leaving 7 bases not matched to a gene. Germline V lookup: CDR1 SGHTA, CDR2 FQGNSA. This CDR3 is 16 amino acids long. CDR3 protein: CASSLGVSGGSNEQFF. CDR3 nucleotides: TGTGCCAGCAGCTTAGGAGTTAGCGGGGGAAGCAATGAGCAGTTCTTC.